Listed here is a single T cell receptor (beta chain). What it binds is unknown. The data were taken from a study of graft-versus-host responses after intestinal transplantation. Graft-derived tissue was subjected to processing to liberate intraepithelial and lamina propria lymphocytes. Findings and caveats of the study: Where graft-donor T cell macrochimerism was present, patients had high graft-versus-host to host-versus-graft clonal ratios in allografts.

The CDR3 runs 15 residues. The germline CDR1 and CDR2 sequences are SGHDN and FVKESK. Deletions cut 0 bases from V and 5 bases from J, with 13 bases between. Clones were sequenced by immunoSEQ multiplex PCR, and TCRdb holds only the in-frame ones, with some missing. The repertoire consists of 11,000 to 15,000 clones, with around 77% occurring once and the leading ten covering over 3.5%. This TCR was sampled from a human patient who received an intestinal transplant, so some T cells may come from the graft donor. The specimen was ileum tissue, collected approximately 27 days after intestinal transplant. The gene calls are TRBV14 and TRBJ1-2, with D possibly matching TRBD1 (6 bases). As DNA, the CDR3 is TGTGCCAGCAGCCAAGATCTTACAGGGCAGTATGGCTACACCTTC. Translated: CASSQDLTGQYGYTF.